These 32 T cell receptor beta chains were sequenced from one sample in a study of T cell repertoires in cytomegalovirus infection. TCRdb fed the reads into MiXCR, producing one record per CDR3 protein. The table has about 680,000 distinct CDR3 sequences, 20% to 25% seen once. Source material: CD8+ T cells from PBMCs. The receptor source for this set is a human donor in good health (CMV status not recorded). Some clones in this sample may be carry-over from other donors' samples.

V gene TRBV10-3 combines with J gene TRBJ1-2; a weak D match, TRBD1 (6 bases). Deletions cut 8 bases from V and 6 bases from J, with 10 bases between. This CDR3 contains 11 residues. In germline, CDR1 is ENHRY, CDR2 SYGVKD. CDR3 bases: TGTGCCATCCAAAGGGGGAATGGCTACACCTTC. It is translated as CAIQRGNGYTF.

In its sample, this clonotype was seen many times. The J gene is TRBJ2-1, the V gene TRBV28; unclear D gene. V dropped 6 bases and J dropped 7 bases, with 19 bases sitting between them. CDR1 is MDHEN and CDR2 is SYDVKM in the germline V gene. This CDR3 spans 15 amino acids. CDR3 residues: CASRDARRSTNEQFF. The CDR3 DNA sequence: TGTGCCAGCAGGGATGCCCGCCGTTCCACAAATGAGCAGTTCTTC.

Only a few counts were recorded for this clonotype. The chain is built from TRBV7-9 and TRBJ1-4, with D unclear. Looked up from germline, CDR1 is SEHNR and CDR2 is FQNEAQ (reference sequence). V was trimmed by 5 bases and J by 0 bases, leaving 22 bases between them. This CDR3 spans 19 amino acids. The CDR3 spells CASSARLVRRDATNEKLFF. CDR3 DNA sequence: TGTGCCAGCAGCGCAAGACTGGTGAGGAGGGATGCAACTAATGAAAAACTGTTTTTT.

This clonotype turned up a few times. V gene TRBV27 combines with J gene TRBJ2-1, with D unresolved. The length of the CDR3 is 13 residues. Germline CDR1 is MNHEY and CDR2 is SMNVEV (reference sequence). The V gene lost 5 bases and the J gene lost 6 bases, with 11 bases spanning the gap. CDR3 amino acids: CASSLGSPNEQFF. CDR3 DNA: TGTGCCAGCAGTCTCGGGTCCCCCAATGAGCAGTTCTTC.

On this clonotype itself: A clone one base away is much larger, so this may be a read error. The gene calls are TRBV6-6 and TRBJ1-5, with 10 bases fitting TRBD1. The length of the CDR3 is 15 residues. Germline CDR1 reads MNHNY; CDR2 reads SVGAGI (reference sequence). Here the CDR3 DNA reads TGTGTCAGCAGTTTGGACAGGGGGAGCATAAAGCCCCAGCATTTT. This gives the protein CVSSLDRGSIKPQHF.

The gene calls are TRBV6-2 or TRBV6-3 and TRBJ2-7; tentative D call: TRBD1 (5 bases). The CDR3 consists of 18 residues. Germline CDR1 is MNHEY and CDR2 is SVGEGT. V lost 2 bases and J 3 bases, leaving 23 bases between the germline ends. CDR3 sequence (DNA): TGTGCCAGCAGTTACGGGGCGGCCTACCCCCCCAGACTCTACGAGCAGTACGTC. This sequence encodes CASSYGAAYPPRLYEQYV.

The chain links TRBV19 to TRBJ1-6, with TRBD1 matching 9 bases. This CDR3 has 15 amino acids. Germline trimming cut 6 bases from V and 7 bases from J; bases unmatched to any gene: 7. Germline CDR1 LNHDA, CDR2 SQIVND (reference sequence). The CDR3 is CASRDRGWKNSPLHF. The CDR3 bases are TGTGCCAGTAGGGACAGGGGTTGGAAGAATTCACCCCTCCACTTT.

The J gene is TRBJ2-7, the V gene TRBV12-3 or TRBV12-4; D perhaps matches TRBD2 (6 bases). V was clipped by 6 bases and J by 0 bases, with 21 bases between them. The CDR3 covers 17 residues. CDR3 DNA: TGTGCCAGCAGCCCCCCCGCGGGGACCAGAAGCTCCTACGAGCAGTACTTC. This sequence encodes CASSPPAGTRSSYEQYF.

The V and J genes are TRBV29-1 and TRBJ2-2; 9 bases align to TRBD1. The CDR3 has 14 amino acids. J was trimmed by 6 bases and V by 1 base; bases with no gene match: 3. Germline CDR1 is SQVTM and CDR2 is ANQGSEA. The CDR3 DNA sequence: TGCAGCGTTGAAGGACAGGGGGTCGCCGGGGAGCTGTTTTTT. Protein: CSVEGQGVAGELFF.

This clonotype was seen repeatedly, ten times or more. The chain carries TRBV7-6 and TRBJ1-1; D remains unclear. V was trimmed by 10 bases and J by 0 bases, leaving 12 bases between them. This CDR3 region has 13 residues. The germline V gene has CDR1 SGHVS and CDR2 FNYEAQ. The CDR3 loop reads CATLGSLNTEAFF. The DNA of the CDR3 is TGTGCCACCCTGGGATCCCTGAACACTGAAGCTTTCTTT.

The sample holds a few counts of this clonotype. J is TRBJ1-2 and V is TRBV4-2, with 8 bases matching TRBD1. Germline V gene lookup returns CDR1 LGHNA and CDR2 YNFKEQ. The length of the CDR3 is 15 residues. V trimming: 0 bases; J trimming: 3 bases; junction bases outside the gene matches: 3. The CDR3 sequence is CASSQDRGQDYGYTF. CDR3 bases: TGTGCCAGCAGCCAAGACAGGGGGCAGGACTATGGCTACACCTTC.

The genes are TRBV7-9 and TRBJ1-3; tentative D call: TRBD1 (5 bases). V lost 7 bases to trimming and J lost 0 bases, with 16 bases between them. Germline assignment: CDR1 SEHNR and CDR2 FQNEAQ (reference sequence). CDR3 length: 16 amino acids. This CDR3 is CASTSSRAFSGNTIYF. The CDR3 DNA follows: TGTGCCAGCACCTCTTCCAGGGCTTTCTCTGGAAACACCATATATTTT.

This clonotype occurred many times. CDR3 residues: CASSQGQGAYEQYF. CDR3 DNA sequence: TGCGCCAGCAGCCAAGGACAGGGGGCCTACGAGCAGTACTTC. This chain connects TRBV4-1 to TRBJ2-7; TRBD1 matches 9 bases. V dropped 1 base and J dropped 2; count of bases not matched to a gene: 0. The germline V gene has CDR1 MGHRA and CDR2 YSYEKL. The CDR3 spans 14 residues.

This clonotype was seen more than once but under ten times. In DNA, the CDR3 is TGTGCCATCAGTGACTCCGGGACAGGGGTTACTGAGCAGTTCTTC. As protein: CAISDSGTGVTEQFF. V usage is TRBV10-3 and J usage is TRBJ2-1, with TRBD1 matching 10 bases. CDR1 and CDR2 from the germline V gene are ENHRY and SYGVKD. The junction had 8 bases not matched to a gene; V was cut back by 3 bases and J by 9 bases. CDR3 length: 15 amino acids.

The genes are TRBV29-1 and TRBJ1-1, with a weak D call TRBD1 (6 bases). The V end lost 5 bases, the J end lost 3 bases, and 10 bases lay between the germline ends. There are 12 residues in the CDR3. Germline CDR1 and CDR2: SQVTM and ANQGSEA. Here the CDR3 DNA reads TGCAGCGTTTGGGGGCCGGACACTGAAGCTTTCTTT. Translated, it gives CSVWGPDTEAFF.

This clonotype was found many times. The V gene is TRBV7-9, the J gene TRBJ2-1; 7 bases fit TRBD1. The CDR3 runs 17 residues. V was pared by 6 bases and J by 0 bases, with 11 bases of the junction left unmatched. Germline assignment: CDR1 SEHNR and CDR2 FQNEAQ (reference sequence). The CDR3 loop reads CASRPKGQSSSYNEQFF. CDR3 bases: TGTGCCAGCAGGCCCAAGGGACAGTCGAGCTCCTACAATGAGCAGTTCTTC.

At least ten counts were recorded for this clonotype. Written as DNA, the CDR3 is TGTGCCAGCAGCCCCTGGGGCGGGGGGGCAACAGATACGCAGTATTTT. It encodes CASSPWGGGATDTQYF. The rearrangement links TRBV7-8 to TRBJ2-3; 9 bases align to TRBD2. Per germline, CDR1 SGHVS and CDR2 FQNEAQ. The CDR3 contains 16 residues. Trimming at V came to 5 bases and at J to 3 bases, leaving 9 bases not matched to a gene.

V and J are TRBV29-1 and TRBJ1-1; weak D call: TRBD1 (6 bases). Trimming removed 5 bases at V and 1 base at J, with 11 bases between. From germline, CDR1 is SQVTM and CDR2 ANQGSEA. The CDR3 covers 13 residues. This CDR3 reads CSVLSGENTEAFF. CDR3 DNA sequence: TGCAGCGTTTTATCAGGGGAGAACACTGAAGCTTTCTTT.

Only a few counts were recorded for this clonotype. This chain uses TRBV27 with TRBJ2-2, with a possible D match to TRBD2 (6 bases). The germline V and J ends were trimmed by 6 bases and 4 bases, with 18 bases remaining between them. Germline lookup yields CDR1 MNHEY and CDR2 SMNVEV (reference sequence). The CDR3 is 16 amino acids. Written as DNA, the CDR3 is TGTGCCAGCAGCGCCGCGTGGAGGGGAGGCACCGGGGAGCTGTTTTTT. Translated, it gives CASSAAWRGGTGELFF.

Points on this clonotype: A much larger clone sits a single nucleotide away, making a read error possible. The chain links TRBV7-2 to TRBJ1-1, with D uncertain. This CDR3 spans 15 amino acids. Trimming removed 0 bases from V and 4 bases from J, with 12 bases in between. Germline-derived CDR1 and CDR2 are SGHTA and FQGNSA. CDR3 DNA sequence: TGTGCCAGCAGCTTAGCCCGCGGGCCGACCACTGAAGCTTTCTTT. Encoded protein: CASSLARGPTTEAFF.

This clonotype has only a few counts. The chain recombines TRBV6-6 with TRBJ2-2; D may be TRBD1 (6 bases). From germline, CDR1 is MNHNY and CDR2 SVGAGI (reference sequence). This CDR3 has 17 residues. V dropped 8 bases and J dropped 6 bases, with 25 bases sitting between them. CDR3 coding DNA: TGTGCCAGCCGGATCGGGACACCAAAAATATTGGCCGGGGAGCTGTTTTTT. Translation: CASRIGTPKILAGELFF.

This clonotype was counted between two and nine times. V is TRBV20-1 and J is TRBJ1-1; TRBD1 matches at 7 bases. CDR1 DFQATT and CDR2 SNEGSKA come from the germline V gene (reference sequence). J was trimmed by 6 bases and V by 7 bases; bases with no gene match: 8. CDR3 length: 12 amino acids. The CDR3 coding sequence is TGCAGTGTTCAGACAGGGTCGGCTGAAGCTTTCTTT. This sequence encodes CSVQTGSAEAFF.

This clonotype has just a few counts. The chain carries TRBV28 and TRBJ2-5; 14 nucleotides line up with TRBD2. V gave up 3 bases and J gave up 9 bases; unmatched junction bases: 6. The CDR3 sequence is 15 residues long. Looked up from germline, CDR1 is MDHEN and CDR2 is SYDVKM. The CDR3 here is CASSFVTSGGASQYF. The CDR3, as DNA: TGTGCCAGCAGTTTTGTGACTAGCGGGGGGGCATCCCAGTACTTC.

This clonotype came up many times. V and J are TRBV7-9 and TRBJ2-1, with 11 nucleotides matching TRBD1. CDR1 and CDR2 from the germline V gene are SEHNR and FQNEAQ (reference sequence). V dropped 5 bases and J dropped 5; count of bases not matched to a gene: 8. This CDR3 is 16 amino acids long. CDR3 protein: CASSPKDRGRDNEQFF. CDR3 in DNA: TGTGCCAGCAGCCCGAAGGACAGGGGGCGAGACAATGAGCAGTTCTTC.

This clonotype was detected once. A much larger clone sits a single nucleotide away, making a read error possible. This chain uses TRBV29-1 with TRBJ2-7; unclear D gene. Germline-derived CDR1 and CDR2 are SQVTM and ANQGSEA. This CDR3 spans 10 amino acids. CDR3 bases: TGCAGCGTTGGGGATTACGAGCGGTACTTC. This encodes CSVGDYERYF.

The chain employs TRBV5-1 and TRBJ2-7; D is possibly TRBD1 or TRBD2 (5 bases each). Trimming cost V 0 bases and J 2 bases, with 18 bases left between them. Germline CDR1 and CDR2: SGHRS and YFSETQ. The CDR3 extends over 17 amino acids. The CDR3 DNA reads TGCGCCAGCAGCTTGGACGGGGCTCTCCTTCCCCCCTACGAGCAGTACTTC. It yields the protein CASSLDGALLPPYEQYF.

This clonotype was counted between two and nine times. V is TRBV6-5 and J is TRBJ2-2, with D perhaps TRBD1 (5 bases). This CDR3 comprises 14 residues. V was clipped by 1 base and J by 5 bases, with 8 bases between them. Germline loops: CDR1 MNHEY, CDR2 SVGAGI. The CDR3: CASSYFRVTGELFF. The CDR3 bases are TGTGCCAGCAGTTACTTCAGGGTTACCGGGGAGCTGTTTTTT.

The rearrangement joins TRBV6-6 to TRBJ2-3; 8 bases line up with TRBD2. The CDR3 length is 17 residues. The J segment lost 2 bases and the V segment lost 0 bases, leaving 7 bases of the junction unmatched. Germline V lookup: CDR1 MNHNY, CDR2 SVGAGI (reference sequence). Here the CDR3 DNA reads TGTGCCAGCAGTTACTCGATAAGCGGGAGCGACACAGATACGCAGTATTTT. Translated: CASSYSISGSDTDTQYF.

This clonotype was recorded many times. The chain combines TRBV7-8 with TRBJ2-1; D not resolved. Trimming took 1 base from V and 8 from J, leaving 6 bases between them. Germline V gives CDR1 SGHVS, CDR2 FQNEAQ. This CDR3 contains 12 residues. CDR3 sequence: CASSLDGDEQFF. Here the CDR3 DNA reads TGTGCCAGCAGCTTAGATGGCGATGAGCAGTTCTTC.

This clonotype was counted only a few times. The V call is TRBV7-9, the J call TRBJ2-1; 9 nucleotides agree with TRBD2. CDR3 length: 15 amino acids. Germline V lookup: CDR1 SEHNR, CDR2 FQNEAQ (reference sequence). J lost 4 bases, V lost 1 base, and 2 bases had no gene match. CDR3 in DNA: TGTGCCAGCAGCTTAGTTCTAGCGGGGTACAATGAGCAGTTCTTC. Amino acid sequence: CASSLVLAGYNEQFF. Looking up the rest from reference TRBV7-9 and TRBJ2-1 gives the full variable domain: DTGVSQNPRHKITKRGQNVTFRCDPISEHNRLYWYRQTLGQGPEFLTYFQNEAQLEKSRLLSDRFSAERPKGSFSTLEIQRTEQGDSAMYLCASSLVLAGYNEQFFGPGTRLTVL.

This chain joins TRBV25-1 and TRBJ1-5; D is perhaps TRBD1 (5 bases). This CDR3 is 14 amino acids long. Per germline, CDR1 MGHDK and CDR2 SYGVNS. Deletions cut 4 bases from V and 5 bases from J, with 12 bases between. CDR3 nucleotide sequence: TGTGCCAGCAGTGTCCGGGACTCCTATCAGCCCCAGCATTTT. Translation: CASSVRDSYQPQHF.

Worth noting for this clonotype: Being one base from a much bigger clone, this may be a read error. Here the CDR3 DNA reads TGTGCCAGCAGTTACTCTAGCGGGGGCCACTCTGGGGCCAACGTCCTGACTTTC. As protein: CASSYSSGGHSGANVLTF. The rearrangement links TRBV6-5 to TRBJ2-6, with TRBD2 matching over 9 bases. Germline values: CDR1 MNHEY, CDR2 SVGAGI. V gave up 0 bases and J gave up 0 bases; unmatched junction bases: 3. The CDR3 has 18 amino acids.